These 4 T cell receptor beta chains came from one sample sequenced in a study of T-cell memory formation after mild COVID-19. TCRdb redid the calling of the 5' RACE reads with MiXCR, one entry per CDR3 protein. The sample lists around 300,000 distinct CDR3 sequences; around 8% were seen once. Material: PBMCs or a T cell subset sorted from them (not recorded which). The receptors were sampled from a man younger than 35 who had mild COVID-19 (a few samples of this study predate the infection). Cell type and time point are not known.

The chain couples TRBV7-9 to TRBJ2-7; possible D gene TRBD2, 6 bases. Trimming took off 5 bases at V and 2 bases at J, with 16 bases between the two ends. The CDR3 runs to 15 residues. The V gene's germline CDR1 is SEHNR and CDR2 FQNEAQ (reference sequence). As DNA, the CDR3 is TGTGCCAGCAGCCCGGGACCGCGGGGACCCTACGAGCAGTACGTC. Its protein product is CASSPGPRGPYEQYV.

V and J are TRBV12-3 or TRBV12-4 and TRBJ1-1; 7 bases map to TRBD1. With V trimmed by 4 bases and J by 10 bases, 6 bases remained unmatched. This CDR3 has 12 amino acids. The CDR3 is CASSSSTGRAFF. DNA for the CDR3: TGTGCCAGCAGTTCCTCGACAGGGAGAGCTTTCTTT.

The table lists this clonotype with a few counts. This sequence joins TRBV28 and TRBJ1-2; tentative D call: TRBD1 (5 bases). V lost 11 bases and J 4 bases, leaving 17 bases between the germline ends. Germline loops: CDR1 MDHEN, CDR2 SYDVKM. The CDR3 extends over 13 amino acids. CDR3 protein: CAAQGPLLYGYTF. CDR3 in DNA: TGTGCCGCCCAGGGTCCCCTACTCTATGGCTACACCTTC.

This sequence joins TRBV9 and TRBJ2-1, with TRBD2 matching over 12 bases. This CDR3 has 15 amino acids. CDR1 and CDR2 (germline): SGDLS, YYNGEE. Trimming took 3 bases from V and 4 from J; bases not matched to a gene: 2. The CDR3 nucleotides read TGTGCCAGCAGCGGTGGACTAGCGGGATACAATGAGCAGTTCTTC. Amino acids: CASSGGLAGYNEQFF.